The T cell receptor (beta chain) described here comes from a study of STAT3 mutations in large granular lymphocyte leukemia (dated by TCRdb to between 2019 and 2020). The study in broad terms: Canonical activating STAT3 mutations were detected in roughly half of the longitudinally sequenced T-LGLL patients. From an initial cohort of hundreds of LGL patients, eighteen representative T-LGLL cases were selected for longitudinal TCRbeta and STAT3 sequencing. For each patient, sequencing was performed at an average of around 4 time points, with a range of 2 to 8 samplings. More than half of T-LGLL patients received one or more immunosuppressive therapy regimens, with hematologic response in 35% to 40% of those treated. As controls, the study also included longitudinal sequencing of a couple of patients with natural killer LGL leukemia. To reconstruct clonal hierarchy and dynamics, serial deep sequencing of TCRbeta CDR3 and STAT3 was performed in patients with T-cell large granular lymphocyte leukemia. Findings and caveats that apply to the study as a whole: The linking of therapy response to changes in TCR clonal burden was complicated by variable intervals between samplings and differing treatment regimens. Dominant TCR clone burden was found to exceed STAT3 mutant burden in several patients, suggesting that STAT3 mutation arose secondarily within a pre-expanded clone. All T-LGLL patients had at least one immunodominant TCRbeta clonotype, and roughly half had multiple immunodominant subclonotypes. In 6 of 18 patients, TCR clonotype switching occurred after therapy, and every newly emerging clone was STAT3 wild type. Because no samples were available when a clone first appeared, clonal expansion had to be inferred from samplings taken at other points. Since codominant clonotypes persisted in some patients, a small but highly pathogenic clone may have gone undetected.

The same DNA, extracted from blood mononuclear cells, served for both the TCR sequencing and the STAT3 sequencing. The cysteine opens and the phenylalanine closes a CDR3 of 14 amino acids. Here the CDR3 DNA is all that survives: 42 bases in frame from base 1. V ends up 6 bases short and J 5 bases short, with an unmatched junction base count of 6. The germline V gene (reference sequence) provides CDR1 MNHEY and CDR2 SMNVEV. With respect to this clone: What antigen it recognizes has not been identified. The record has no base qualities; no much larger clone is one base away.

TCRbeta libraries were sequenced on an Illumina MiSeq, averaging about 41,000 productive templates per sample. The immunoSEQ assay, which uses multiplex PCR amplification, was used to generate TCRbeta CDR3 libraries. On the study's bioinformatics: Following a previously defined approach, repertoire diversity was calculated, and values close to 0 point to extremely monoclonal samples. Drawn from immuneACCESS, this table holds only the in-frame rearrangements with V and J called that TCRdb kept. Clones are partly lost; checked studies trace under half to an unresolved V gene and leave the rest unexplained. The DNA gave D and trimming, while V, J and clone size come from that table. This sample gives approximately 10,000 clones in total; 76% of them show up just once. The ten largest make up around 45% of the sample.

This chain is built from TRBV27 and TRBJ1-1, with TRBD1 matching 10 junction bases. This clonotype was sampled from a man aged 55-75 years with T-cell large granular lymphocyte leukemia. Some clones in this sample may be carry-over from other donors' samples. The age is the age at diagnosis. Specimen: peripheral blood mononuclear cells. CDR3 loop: CASRMTGGMTEAFF. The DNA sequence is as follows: TGTGCCAGCAGAATGACAGGGGGCATGACTGAAGCTTTCTTT.